What follows is one T cell receptor beta chain and its context. Its target is not known. This sample was taken from a study of Ad26.COV2.S vaccination and SARS-CoV-2 variants. Whole-study results and caveats: Researchers cautioned that TCR breadth and depth analyses may have underestimated total T cell responses.

Assay used: immunoSEQ multiplex PCR; TCRdb lists only in-frame clones, some missing. The sample carries 350,000 to 450,000 clones, about nine tenths recorded once. V was clipped by 2 bases and J by 1 base, with 2 bases between them. This CDR3 comprises 13 residues. Germline values: CDR1 SNHLY, CDR2 FYNNEI. The sample's treatment: some 20 received Ad26.COV2.S at low or high dose, single or two shots; roughly five received placebo; per-sample allocation not given. Day 63 after the first vaccine or placebo injection was the time point for sampling. The clonotype was recovered from a person aged 18 to 65 who received the Ad26.COV2.S COVID-19 vaccine or a placebo. The sequencing used peripheral blood, collected in a trial of Ad26.COV2.S vaccine versus placebo. This chain joins TRBV2 and TRBJ1-4, with D unclear. The CDR3 region is CASSERTNEKLFF. CDR3 bases: TGTGCCAGCAGTGAAAGAACTAATGAAAAACTGTTTTTT.